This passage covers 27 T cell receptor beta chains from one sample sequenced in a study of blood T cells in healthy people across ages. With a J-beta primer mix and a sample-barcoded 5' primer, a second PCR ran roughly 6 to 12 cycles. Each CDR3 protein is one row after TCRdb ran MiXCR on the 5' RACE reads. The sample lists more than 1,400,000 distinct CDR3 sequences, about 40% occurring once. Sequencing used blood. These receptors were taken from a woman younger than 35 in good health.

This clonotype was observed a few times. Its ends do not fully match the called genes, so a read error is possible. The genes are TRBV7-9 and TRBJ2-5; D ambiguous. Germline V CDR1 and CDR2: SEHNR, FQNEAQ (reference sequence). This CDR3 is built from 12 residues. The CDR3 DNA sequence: TGTGCCAGCAGCTTAGCGGAAGAGGCCCAGTACTTC. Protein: CASSLAEEAQYF.

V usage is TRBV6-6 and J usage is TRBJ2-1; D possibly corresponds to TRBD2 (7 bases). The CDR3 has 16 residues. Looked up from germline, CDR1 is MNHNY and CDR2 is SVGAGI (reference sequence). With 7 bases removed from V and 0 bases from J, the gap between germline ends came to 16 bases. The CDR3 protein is CASTRSGGLSYNEQFF. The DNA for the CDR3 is TGTGCCAGCACCCGATCCGGGGGGCTCTCCTACAATGAGCAGTTCTTC.

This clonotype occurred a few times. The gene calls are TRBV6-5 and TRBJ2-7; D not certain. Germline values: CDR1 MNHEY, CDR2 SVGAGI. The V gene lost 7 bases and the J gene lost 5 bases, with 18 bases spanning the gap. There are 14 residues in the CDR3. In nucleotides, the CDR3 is TGTGCCAGCAACCCGAGACAAACTTCCCACGAGCAGTACTTC. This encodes CASNPRQTSHEQYF.

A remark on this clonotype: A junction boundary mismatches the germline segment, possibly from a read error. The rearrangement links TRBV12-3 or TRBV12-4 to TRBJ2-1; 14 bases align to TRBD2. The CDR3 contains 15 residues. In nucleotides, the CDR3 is TGTGCCAGCAGGAGACTAGCGGGAGGGCCGAATGAGCGGTTCTTC. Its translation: CASRRLAGGPNERFF.

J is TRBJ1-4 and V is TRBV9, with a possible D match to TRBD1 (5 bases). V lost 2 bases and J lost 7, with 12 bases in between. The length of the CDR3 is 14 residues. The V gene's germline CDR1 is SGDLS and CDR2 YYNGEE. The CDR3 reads CASSVGLGVEKLFF. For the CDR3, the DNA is TGTGCCAGCAGCGTGGGACTGGGAGTTGAAAAACTGTTTTTT.

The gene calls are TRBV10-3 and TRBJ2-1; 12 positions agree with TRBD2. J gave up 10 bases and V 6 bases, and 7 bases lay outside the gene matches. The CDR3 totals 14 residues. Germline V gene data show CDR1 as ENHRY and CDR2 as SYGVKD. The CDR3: CAISQTSGRGEQFF. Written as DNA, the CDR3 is TGTGCCATCAGCCAGACTAGCGGGAGAGGCGAGCAGTTCTTC.

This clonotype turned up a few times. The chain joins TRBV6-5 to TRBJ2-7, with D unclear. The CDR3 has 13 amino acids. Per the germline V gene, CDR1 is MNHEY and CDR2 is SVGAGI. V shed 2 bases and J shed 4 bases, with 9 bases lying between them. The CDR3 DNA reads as TGTGCCAGCAGTTACAGAGAACGTTACGAGCAGTACTTC. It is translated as CASSYRERYEQYF.

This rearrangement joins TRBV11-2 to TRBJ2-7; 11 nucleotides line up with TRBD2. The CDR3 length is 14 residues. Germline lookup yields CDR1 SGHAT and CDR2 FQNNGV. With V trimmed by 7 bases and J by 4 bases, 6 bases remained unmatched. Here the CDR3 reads CASTFTSGGYEQYF. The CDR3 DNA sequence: TGTGCCAGCACCTTTACTAGCGGGGGATACGAGCAGTACTTC.

The CDR3 is CASGLMSYNEQFF. In DNA, the CDR3 is TGTGCCAGCGGACTGATGTCCTACAATGAGCAGTTCTTC. The gene calls are TRBV12-3 or TRBV12-4 and TRBJ2-1; TRBD2 is a possible D gene (5 bases). The V end lost 8 bases, the J end lost 1 base, and 9 bases lay between the germline ends. This CDR3 region has 13 residues.

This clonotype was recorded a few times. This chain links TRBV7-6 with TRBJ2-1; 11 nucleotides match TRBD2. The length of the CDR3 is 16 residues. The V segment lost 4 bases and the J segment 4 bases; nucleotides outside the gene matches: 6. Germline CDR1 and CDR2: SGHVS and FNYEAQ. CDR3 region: CASSSYSGREYNEQFF. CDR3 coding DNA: TGTGCCAGCAGCTCATATAGCGGGAGGGAATACAATGAGCAGTTCTTC.

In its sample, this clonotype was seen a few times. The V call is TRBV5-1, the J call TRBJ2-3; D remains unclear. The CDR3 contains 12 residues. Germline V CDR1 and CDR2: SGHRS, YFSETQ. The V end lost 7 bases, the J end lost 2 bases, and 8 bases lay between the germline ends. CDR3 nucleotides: TGCGCCAGCGGGATCCACACAGATACGCAGTATTTT. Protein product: CASGIHTDTQYF.

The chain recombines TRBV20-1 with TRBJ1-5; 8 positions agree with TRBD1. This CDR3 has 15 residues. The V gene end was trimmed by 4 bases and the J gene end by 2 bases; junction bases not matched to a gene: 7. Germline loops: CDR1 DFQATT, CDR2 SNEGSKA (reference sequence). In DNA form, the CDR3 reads TGCAGTGCTAACGTCGGACAGGGAGGCAATCAGCCCCAGCATTTT. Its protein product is CSANVGQGGNQPQHF.

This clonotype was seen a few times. CDR3 sequence reads: CSVTGLWGNTEAFF. The CDR3 nucleotides are TGCAGCGTAACGGGACTTTGGGGAAACACTGAAGCTTTCTTT. The chain recombines TRBV29-1 with TRBJ1-1, with D possibly matching TRBD1 (5 bases). Trimming shortened V by 6 bases and J by 2 bases, and 16 bases separated the two germline ends. The V gene's germline CDR1 is SQVTM and CDR2 ANQGSEA. There are 14 residues in the CDR3.

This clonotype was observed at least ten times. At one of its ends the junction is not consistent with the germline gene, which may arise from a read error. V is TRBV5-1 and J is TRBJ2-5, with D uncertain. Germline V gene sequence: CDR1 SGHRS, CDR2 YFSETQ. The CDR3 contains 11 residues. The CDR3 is CASSQQETQYF. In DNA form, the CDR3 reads TGTGCCAGCAGCCAACAAGAGACCCAGTACTTC.

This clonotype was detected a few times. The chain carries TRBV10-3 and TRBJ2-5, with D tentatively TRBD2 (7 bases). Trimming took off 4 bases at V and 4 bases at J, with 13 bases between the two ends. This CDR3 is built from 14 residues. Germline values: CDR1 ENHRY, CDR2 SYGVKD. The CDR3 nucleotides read TGTGCCATCAGTGCAACTAGGGGGGGAGAGACCCAGTACTTC. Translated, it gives CAISATRGGETQYF.

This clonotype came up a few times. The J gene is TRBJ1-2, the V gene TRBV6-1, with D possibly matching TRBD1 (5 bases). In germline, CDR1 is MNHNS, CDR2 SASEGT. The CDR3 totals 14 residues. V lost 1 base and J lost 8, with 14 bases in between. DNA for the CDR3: TGTGCCAGCAGTGAAGGGACACACGTAGGAGGCTACACCTTC. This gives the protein CASSEGTHVGGYTF.

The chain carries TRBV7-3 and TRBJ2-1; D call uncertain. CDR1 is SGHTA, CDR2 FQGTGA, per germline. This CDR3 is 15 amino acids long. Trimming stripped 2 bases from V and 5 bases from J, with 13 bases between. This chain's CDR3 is CASSLLAPPNNEQFF. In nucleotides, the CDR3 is TGTGCCAGCAGCTTACTGGCTCCCCCTAACAATGAGCAGTTCTTC.

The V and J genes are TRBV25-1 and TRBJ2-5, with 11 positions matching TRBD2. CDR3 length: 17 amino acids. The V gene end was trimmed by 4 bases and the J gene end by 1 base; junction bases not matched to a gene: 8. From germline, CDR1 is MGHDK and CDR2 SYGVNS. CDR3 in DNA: TGTGCCAGCAGTGGAGACACTAGCGGGAGTTTCCAAGAGACCCAGTACTTC. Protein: CASSGDTSGSFQETQYF.

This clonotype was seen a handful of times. CDR3 nucleotide sequence: TGTGCCAGCAGCCCTACACGGACAGGGGGTAAAGGCTACACCTTC. Its translation: CASSPTRTGGKGYTF. The V call is TRBV14, the J call TRBJ1-2; TRBD1 matches 10 bases. The CDR3 length is 15 residues. CDR1 is SGHDN, CDR2 FVKESK, per germline. The V and J ends lost 4 bases and 8 bases, in that order; junction bases with no gene match: 10.

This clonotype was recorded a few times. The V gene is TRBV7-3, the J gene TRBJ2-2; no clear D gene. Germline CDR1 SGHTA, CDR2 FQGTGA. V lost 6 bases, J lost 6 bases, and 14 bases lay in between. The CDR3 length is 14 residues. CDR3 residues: CASSPRPAAGELFF. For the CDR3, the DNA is TGTGCCAGCAGTCCCCGGCCTGCCGCCGGGGAGCTGTTTTTT.

The CDR3 protein is CSCGAGDTQYF. The CDR3 nucleotides read TGCAGCTGCGGGGCGGGGGATACGCAGTATTTT. The chain has TRBV29-1 and TRBJ2-3, with D tentatively TRBD2 (6 bases). This CDR3 region has 11 residues. V dropped 8 bases and J dropped 6 bases, with 12 bases sitting between them. CDR1 is SQVTM, CDR2 ANQGSEA, per germline.

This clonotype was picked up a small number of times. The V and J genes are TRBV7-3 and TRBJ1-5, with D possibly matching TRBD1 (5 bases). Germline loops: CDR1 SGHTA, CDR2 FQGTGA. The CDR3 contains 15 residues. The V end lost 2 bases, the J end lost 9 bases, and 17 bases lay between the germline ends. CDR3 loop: CASSLGIGAQRPQHF. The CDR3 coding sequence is TGTGCCAGCAGCTTAGGTATCGGGGCCCAAAGGCCCCAGCATTTT.

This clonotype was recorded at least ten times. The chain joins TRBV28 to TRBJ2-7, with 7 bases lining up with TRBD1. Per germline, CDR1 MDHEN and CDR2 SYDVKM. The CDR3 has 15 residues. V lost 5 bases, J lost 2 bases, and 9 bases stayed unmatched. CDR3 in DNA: TGTGCCAGCAGTGGTCCCGGGACAGATCCCTACGAGCAGTACTTC. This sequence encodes CASSGPGTDPYEQYF.

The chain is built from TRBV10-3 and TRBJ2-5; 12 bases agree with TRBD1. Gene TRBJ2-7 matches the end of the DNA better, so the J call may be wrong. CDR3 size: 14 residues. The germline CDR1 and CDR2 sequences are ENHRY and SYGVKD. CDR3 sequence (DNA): TGTGCCACACTGACCGGGACAGGGGGCGACGAGCAGTACTTC. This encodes CATLTGTGGDEQYF.

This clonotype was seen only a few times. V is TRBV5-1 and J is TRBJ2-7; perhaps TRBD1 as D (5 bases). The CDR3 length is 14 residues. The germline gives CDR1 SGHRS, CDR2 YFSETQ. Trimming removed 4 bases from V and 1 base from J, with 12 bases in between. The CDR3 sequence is CASSRIDSSYEQYF. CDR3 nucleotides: TGCGCCAGCAGCCGAATTGACAGTTCCTACGAGCAGTACTTC.

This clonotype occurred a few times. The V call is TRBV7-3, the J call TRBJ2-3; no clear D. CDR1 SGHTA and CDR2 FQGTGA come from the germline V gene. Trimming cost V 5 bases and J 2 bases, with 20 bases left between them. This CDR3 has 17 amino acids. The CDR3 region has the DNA TGTGCCAGCAGCGAAAGGGTGCGCTTTGGAGACACAGATACGCAGTATTTT. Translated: CASSERVRFGDTDTQYF.

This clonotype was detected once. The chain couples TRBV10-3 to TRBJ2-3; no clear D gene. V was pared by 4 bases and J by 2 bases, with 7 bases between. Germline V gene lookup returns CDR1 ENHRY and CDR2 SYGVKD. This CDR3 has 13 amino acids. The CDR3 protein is CAISVAVTDTQYF. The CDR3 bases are TGTGCCATCAGTGTGGCGGTCACAGATACGCAGTATTTT.